The entry below gives a single TCR beta chain sequence along with its context. Its antigen is as yet unknown. The sample comes from a study of cytomegalovirus exposure and HLA in healthy donors. General study points: CMV antigen specificity was confirmed in vitro for a few CMV-associated chains. Altogether, about 160 TCR beta chains were recorded as cytomegalovirus-associated.

TCRdb's table, derived via immunoSEQ multiplex PCR, lists solely in-frame clones and lacks some. The top ten hold more than 1% of the sample, which has roughly 220,000 clones, 90% to 95% seen once. The approximately 120-subject validation cohort, separate from the approximately 630-subject first cohort, included the donors. Trimming stripped 1 base from V and 0 bases from J, with 16 bases between. In germline, CDR1 is SQVTM, CDR2 ANQGSEA. The CDR3 has 18 residues. The chain carries TRBV29-1 and TRBJ2-6; the D is unclear. This TCR was recovered from a woman between 18 and 29 years old in good health and CMV-seronegative. What was sequenced was PBMCs. The CDR3 DNA reads as TGCAGCGTTGAAGTTCGACTGAGTCCTTACTCTGGGGCCAACGTCCTGACTTTC. This sequence encodes CSVEVRLSPYSGANVLTF.